Below, one T cell receptor (beta chain) is given with its context. The antigen is not known. The junction departs from the called germline gene at one end, perhaps through a read error. Sequenced by immunoSEQ multiplex PCR; TCRdb stores in-frame clones only, minus some. The sample includes 15,000 or so clones, around nine tenths of them seen just once. As to time point: week 3, after first cycle of checkpoint inhibitor. Response was assessed by RECIST 1.1 at 12 weeks, except a couple of rapid progressors. This sample is drawn from a study of blood T cell dynamics during melanoma immunotherapy. As for the study in general: First-line therapy was either pembrolizumab or nivolumab with ipilimumab for metastatic melanoma.

General study points: At W3, later disease-control patients showed bifurcated PBMC repertoire changes, unlike progressors.

Per germline, CDR1 SSHAT and CDR2 FNYEAQ (reference sequence). This CDR3 has 13 amino acids. This chain uses TRBV7-7 with TRBJ1-4, with TRBD1 as a possible D gene (5 bases). The source was blood, collected from a patient treated with checkpoint blockade. The origin of this receptor is a human donor with melanoma. CDR3 protein: CASSPGRGEKLFF. Written as DNA, the CDR3 is TGTGCTAGCAGCCCGGGACGTGGCGAAAAACTGTTTTTT.